This is a list of T cell receptor beta chains from one sample in a study of shared clonotypes between healthy human individuals. TCRdb keeps only in-frame clones here, not all; method: immunoSEQ multiplex PCR. The sample holds 2 million to 2.5 million clones, 80% to 95% seen once. The sequencing sample was made of naive CD4+ T cells from PBMCs. These receptors all stem from a man in his late teens or twenties in good health. Some clones in this sample may be carry-over from other donors' samples. CDR3s include the opening cysteine and the closing phenylalanine or tryptophan. D genes are given only for firm matches. Part of the rows lack a size; the others show once, few, many or a class for expanded clones.

TRBJ2-3	TRBV6-1	.	.	CASNYRKDTQYF	TGTGCCAGCAACTACAGAAAAGATACGCAGTATTTT
TRBJ1-2	TRBV19	TRBD1	.	CASQTGTRGVYGYTF	TGTGCCAGCCAGACAGGGACCCGGGGGGTCTATGGCTACACCTTC
TRBJ1-3	TRBV28	TRBD1	once	CASSSNRGLGGNTIYF	TGTGCCAGCAGTTCCAACAGGGGGCTGGGAGGAAACACCATATATTTT
TRBJ2-3	TRBV14	TRBD1	.	CASSTGGDTQYF	TGTGCCAGTTCGACAGGGGGAGATACGCAGTATTTT
TRBJ2-1	TRBV7-2	.	.	CASSSSFYNEQFF	TGTGCCAGCAGCTCTTCATTTTACAATGAGCAGTTCTTC
TRBJ1-5	TRBV6-5	TRBD1	.	CASSYSTGSQPQHF	TGTGCCAGCAGTTACTCGACAGGGAGTCAGCCCCAGCATTTT
TRBJ2-7	TRBV28	.	.	CASSLLGGSSYEQYF	TGTGCCAGCAGTTTATTGGGGGGCAGCTCCTACGAGCAGTACTTC
TRBJ1-1	TRBV5-1	.	.	CASSLLTINTEAFF	TGCGCCAGCAGCCTTCTAACTATTAACACTGAAGCTTTCTTT
TRBJ1-3	TRBV28	TRBD1	.	CASRTGGFSGNTIYF	TGTGCCAGCAGGACAGGGGGTTTCTCTGGAAACACCATATATTTT
TRBJ2-7	TRBV18	.	.	CASSPTVGDYEQYF	TGTGCCAGCTCCCCCACGGTCGGAGACTACGAGCAGTACTTC
TRBJ2-7	TRBV7-2	TRBD2	.	CASSLEAGTSYEQYF	TGTGCCAGCAGCTTAGAAGCGGGAACCTCCTACGAGCAGTACTTC
TRBJ1-1	TRBV29-1	.	.	CSVPRSGPNTEAFF	TGCAGCGTTCCCCGGTCGGGCCCTAACACTGAAGCTTTCTTT
TRBJ2-1	TRBV11-3	.	.	CASSLDPDYNEQFF	TGTGCCAGCAGCTTAGATCCAGACTACAATGAGCAGTTCTTC
TRBJ2-7	TRBV6-1	.	once	CASSGRAYYEQYF	TGTGCCAGCAGTGGCCGGGCCTATTACGAGCAGTACTTC